This is a list of T cell receptor beta chains from one sample in a study of vaccination effects on CD4 cells after COVID-19. Here immunoSEQ multiplex PCR was the method, and the copy in TCRdb shows in-frame clones only, minus some. The data show about 13,000 clones, around 72% seen once. Their antigen targets remain unknown. Sequencing used CD4+ T cells from PBMCs cultured with SARS-CoV-2 spike peptides, obtained after COVID-19 vaccination. These receptors came from a human donor who received a COVID-19 vaccine. Both conserved end residues are part of each CDR3. The D gene is left open where the match is weak. A clone size is listed for some rows: how often the clone was seen (once, few, many), or a class if it is expanded.

>-|TRBJ2-7|-|TRBV9
CASSSRQEPGYEQYF
TGTGCCAGCAGCAGCCGACAGGAACCGGGCTACGAGCAGTACTTC
>medium-sized|TRBJ1-1|-|TRBV21-1
CASSKNQQGTEAFF
TGTGCCAGCAGCAAAAACCAACAGGGCACTGAAGCTTTCTTT
>-|TRBJ1-2|TRBD1|TRBV19
CASSRPGTGNYGYTF
TGTGCCAGTAGTCGTCCCGGGACAGGGAACTATGGCTACACCTTC
>few|TRBJ1-2|-|TRBV12-3/TRBV12-4
CASSLGYGYTF
TGTGCCAGCAGTTTAGGCTATGGCTACACCTTC
>-|TRBJ1-2|-|TRBV14
CASSQDQSLEGYTF
TGTGCCAGCAGCCAAGATCAAAGTCTTGAGGGCTACACCTTC
>-|TRBJ2-7|-|TRBV4-2
CASSPRGRGNDEQYF
TGTGCCAGCAGCCCCAGGGGCAGGGGTAATGACGAGCAGTACTTC
>large|TRBJ1-1|TRBD1|TRBV18
CASSPQKQGWWTEAFF
TGTGCCAGCTCACCACAAAAACAGGGGTGGTGGACTGAAGCTTTCTTT
>-|TRBJ2-7|TRBD1|TRBV5-1
CASSLESRGSEQYF
TGCGCCAGCAGCTTGGAATCCAGGGGGAGCGAGCAGTACTTC
>-|TRBJ1-5|-|TRBV7-2
CASSPHPLNQPQHF
TGTGCCAGCAGCCCCCACCCTCTCAATCAGCCCCAGCATTTT
>once|TRBJ2-3|-|TRBV12-5
CASGLGGTDTQYF
TGTGCTAGTGGTTTGGGGGGTACAGATACGCAGTATTTT
>-|TRBJ1-1|-|TRBV7-8
CASSLELGSTEAFF
TGTGCCAGCAGCTTAGAACTGGGGAGTACTGAAGCTTTCTTT
>-|TRBJ2-3|TRBD2|TRBV3-1/TRBV3-2
CASSQGSASGGAGDTQYF
TGTGCCAGCAGCCAAGGGTCTGCTAGCGGGGGGGCTGGGGATACGCAGTATTTT
>-|TRBJ1-5|TRBD1|TRBV4-2
CASSQDYGAGGVQPQHF
TGTGCCAGCAGCCAAGATTACGGGGCAGGGGGCGTTCAGCCCCAGCATTTT
>-|TRBJ1-2|TRBD1|TRBV18
CASSPSRGGSYGYTF
TGTGCCAGCTCACCATCTAGAGGGGGCAGCTATGGCTACACCTTC
>-|TRBJ1-6|-|TRBV5-1
CASSPLGVDSSLHF
TGCGCCAGCAGCCCCTTAGGGGTGGATTCTTCCCTCCACTTT
>-|TRBJ2-3|-|TRBV19
CASSIRGRIDTQYF
TGTGCCAGTAGTATACGGGGGAGGATAGATACGCAGTATTTT
>-|TRBJ1-2|TRBD1|TRBV30
CAWRQGALYGYTF
TGTGCCTGGAGACAGGGGGCCCTTTATGGCTACACCTTC
>few|TRBJ1-6|TRBD1|TRBV6-1
CASSNPGQGSSPLHF
TGTGCCAGCAGCAATCCGGGACAGGGCTCTTCACCCCTCCACTTT
>large|TRBJ2-7|TRBD1|TRBV20-1
CSAVQGYEQYF
TGCAGTGCAGTACAGGGGTACGAGCAGTACTTC
>-|TRBJ2-7|TRBD1|TRBV7-9
CASSSPGQGAYEQYF
TGTGCCAGCAGCTCCCCGGGACAGGGGGCCTACGAGCAGTACTTC
>-|TRBJ2-7|-|TRBV21-1
CASSALTGPNYEQYF
TGTGCCAGCAGCGCCCTGACAGGGCCCAACTACGAGCAGTACTTC
>few|TRBJ1-6|-|TRBV6-5
CASSYSGDPSNSPLHF
TGTGCCAGCAGTTACTCGGGAGACCCAAGTAATTCACCCCTCCACTTT
>-|TRBJ1-1|TRBD1|TRBV27
CASSSGGILNTEAFF
TGTGCCAGCAGTTCAGGGGGGATATTGAACACTGAAGCTTTCTTT
>-|TRBJ1-1|-|TRBV5-1
CASSLEWENTEAFF
TGCGCCAGCAGCTTGGAGTGGGAGAACACTGAAGCTTTCTTT
>-|TRBJ2-1|TRBD2|TRBV27
CASSFRLAGVGEQFF
TGTGCCAGCAGTTTTCGACTAGCGGGAGTAGGTGAGCAGTTCTTC
>-|TRBJ2-7|-|TRBV5-1
CASRNWDGYEQYF
TGCGCCAGCAGAAATTGGGACGGCTACGAGCAGTACTTC
>-|TRBJ1-5|-|TRBV18
CASSPSRGDGQPQHF
TGTGCCAGCTCACCTAGTAGAGGGGATGGTCAGCCCCAGCATTTT
>few|TRBJ1-4|-|TRBV30
CAWSVRSPKLFF
TGTGCCTGGAGTGTACGCAGCCCGAAACTGTTTTTT
>-|TRBJ1-1|TRBD1|TRBV27
CASSPATGQGGTEAFF
TGTGCCAGCAGTCCCGCCACAGGACAGGGAGGCACTGAAGCTTTCTTT
>-|TRBJ2-1|TRBD2|TRBV7-2
CASSSASGTIYNEQFF
TGTGCCAGCAGCTCCGCCAGCGGGACTATCTACAATGAGCAGTTCTTC
>few|TRBJ1-5|-|TRBV5-6
CASSLGGGQIYSNQPQHF
TGTGCCAGCAGCTTAGGGGGAGGGCAGATTTATAGCAATCAGCCCCAGCATTTT
>-|TRBJ2-7|TRBD2|TRBV19
CASSIERGRNHGVYEQYF
TGTGCCAGTAGTATCGAGCGGGGGAGAAATCATGGGGTTTACGAGCAGTACTTC
>once|TRBJ1-4|-|TRBV2
CARRGGTAYNEKLFF
TGTGCCCGACGGGGTGGGACGGCTTATAATGAAAAACTGTTTTTT
>-|TRBJ1-5|-|TRBV28
CASSLIGFSNQPQHF
TGTGCCAGCAGTTTAATAGGGTTTAGCAATCAGCCCCAGCATTTT
>-|TRBJ1-6|-|TRBV12-5
CASGLVLGGEYNSPLHF
TGTGCTAGTGGTTTGGTACTAGGCGGGGAGTATAATTCACCCCTCCACTTT
>-|TRBJ2-6|-|TRBV7-9
CASTRERGTGGLAGANVLTF
TGTGCCAGCACCAGAGAAAGAGGGACCGGGGGTTTGGCTGGGGCCAACGTCCTGACTTTC
>-|TRBJ1-5|-|TRBV29-1
CSVAGANQPQHF
TGCAGCGTTGCGGGCGCCAATCAGCCCCAGCATTTT
>-|TRBJ2-2|-|TRBV5-1
CASSLRDFTGELFF
TGCGCCAGCAGCTTACGGGACTTCACCGGGGAGCTGTTTTTT
>-|TRBJ1-5|-|TRBV27
CASSLTHNQPQHF
TGTGCCAGCAGTTTAACCCATAATCAGCCCCAGCATTTT
>-|TRBJ1-2|-|TRBV3-1/TRBV3-2
CASSQGRDYGYTF
TGTGCCAGCAGCCAAGGAAGGGACTATGGCTACACCTTC
>few|TRBJ1-1|-|TRBV3-1/TRBV3-2
CASSQVESARNTEAFF
TGTGCCAGCAGCCAAGTAGAGAGTGCCAGGAACACTGAAGCTTTCTTT
>-|TRBJ2-2|TRBD1|TRBV28
CASRIGDRNTGELFF
TGTGCCAGCCGCATCGGGGACAGGAACACCGGGGAGCTGTTTTTT
>-|TRBJ2-7|TRBD1|TRBV12-5
CASSRGGGQERAYEQYF
TGTGCTAGCTCGAGAGGGGGCGGACAAGAGCGCGCCTACGAGCAGTACTTC
>-|TRBJ1-2|-|TRBV5-6
CASSYRASYYGYTF
TGTGCCAGCAGTTACAGGGCTTCCTACTATGGCTACACCTTC
>-|TRBJ2-5|-|TRBV5-1
CASSFSGDRETQYF
TGCGCCAGCAGCTTTTCAGGGGACCGGGAGACCCAGTACTTC
>few|TRBJ2-7|-|TRBV5-5
CASSLSSGQGSYEQYF
TGTGCCAGCAGCTTGTCATCCGGGCAGGGGTCATACGAGCAGTACTTC